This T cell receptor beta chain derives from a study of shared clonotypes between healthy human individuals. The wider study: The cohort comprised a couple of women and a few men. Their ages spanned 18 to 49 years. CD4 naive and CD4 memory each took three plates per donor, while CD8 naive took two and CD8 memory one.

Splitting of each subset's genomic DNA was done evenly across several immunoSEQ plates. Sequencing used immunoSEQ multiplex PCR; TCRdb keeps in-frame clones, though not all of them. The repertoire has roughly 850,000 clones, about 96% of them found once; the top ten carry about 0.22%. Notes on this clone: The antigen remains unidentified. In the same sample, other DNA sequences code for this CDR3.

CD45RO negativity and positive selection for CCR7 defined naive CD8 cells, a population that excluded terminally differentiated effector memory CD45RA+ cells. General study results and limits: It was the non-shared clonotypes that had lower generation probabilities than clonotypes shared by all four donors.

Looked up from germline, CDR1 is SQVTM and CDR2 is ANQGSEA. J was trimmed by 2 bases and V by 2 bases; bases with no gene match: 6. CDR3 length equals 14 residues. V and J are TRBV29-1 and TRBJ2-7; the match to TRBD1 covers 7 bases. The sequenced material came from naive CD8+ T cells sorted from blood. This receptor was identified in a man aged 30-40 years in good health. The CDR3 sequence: CSVESQGETYEQYF. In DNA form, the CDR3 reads TGCAGCGTTGAATCCCAGGGGGAAACCTACGAGCAGTACTTC.